The 28 T cell receptor beta chains in this list originate from one sample, sequenced in a study of Graves' ophthalmopathy and Graves' hyperthyroidism. The study amplified TCR beta CDR3 regions using RNA transcripts. HTBI primers were used in a first-round RT-PCR, which preceded a second-round multiplex PCR. In TCRdb, the multiplex PCR reads were re-called with MiXCR into one record per CDR3 protein. Counted here are roughly 160,000 distinct CDR3 sequences, more than 30% occurring once; the ten biggest clones make up 5.8%. Sequenced material: peripheral blood. The receptor source for this set is a woman in her 40s with Graves' ophthalmopathy.

This clonotype was recorded many times. J is TRBJ2-5 and V is TRBV6-1; D remains ambiguous. Trimming shortened V by 1 base and J by 2 bases, and 5 bases separated the two germline ends. The CDR3 extends over 13 amino acids. Germline V gene lookup returns CDR1 MNHNS and CDR2 SASEGT. The CDR3 is CASSEVWQETQYF. For the CDR3, the DNA is TGTGCCAGCAGTGAAGTTTGGCAAGAGACCCAGTACTTC.

This clonotype has at least ten counts. This chain connects TRBV6-5 to TRBJ1-3; D is uncertain. Per germline, CDR1 MNHEY and CDR2 SVGAGI. CDR3 length: 12 amino acids. Trimming stripped 7 bases from V and 3 bases from J, with 7 bases between. CDR3: CASMGFGNTIYF. The CDR3 nucleotides read TGTGCCAGCATGGGATTTGGAAACACCATATATTTT.

The chain uses TRBV7-2 and TRBJ2-4; D call uncertain. The CDR3 is 14 residues long. Germline V CDR1 and CDR2: SGHTA, FQGNSA. The V end was cut by 2 bases, the J end by 2 bases, with 7 bases between. Written as DNA, the CDR3 is TGTGCCAGCAGCTTATCGGTGTCCAAAAACATTCAGTACTTC. It translates to CASSLSVSKNIQYF.

Notes on this clonotype: The junction and the germline gene differ at one end; a read error may be behind it. The V gene is TRBV7-9, the J gene TRBJ1-1; 10 bases are shared with TRBD1. Germline V gene data show CDR1 as SEHNR and CDR2 as FQNEAQ (reference sequence). The CDR3 is made up of 12 amino acids. The CDR3 here is CASSIDRGRESF. CDR3 in DNA: TGTGCCAGCAGTATAGACAGGGGGCGCGAGAGTTTT.

This sequence joins TRBV6-2 or TRBV6-3 and TRBJ2-7; D unresolved. This CDR3 is built from 15 residues. V was trimmed by 0 bases and J by 2 bases, leaving 11 bases between them. CDR1 is MNHEY, CDR2 SVGEGT, per germline. CDR3 loop: CASSYSRRSPYEQYF. DNA for the CDR3: TGTGCCAGCAGTTACTCGAGGCGGTCCCCCTACGAGCAGTACTTC.

This clonotype was seen ten or more times. The rearrangement links TRBV12-3 or TRBV12-4 to TRBJ1-1; D remains ambiguous. CDR3 length: 13 amino acids. The V gene lost 5 bases and the J gene lost 1 base, with 8 bases spanning the gap. The DNA for the CDR3 is TGTGCCAGCAGTAATCAGGAGAACACTGAAGCTTTCTTT. The encoded protein is CASSNQENTEAFF.

The CDR3 sequence is CASSYSTGNTIYF. Here the CDR3 DNA reads TGTGCCAGCAGTTACTCGACAGGAAACACCATATATTTT. V and J are TRBV6-2 or TRBV6-3 and TRBJ1-3; D gene unclear. The CDR3 runs to 13 residues. Deletions cut 0 bases from V and 4 bases from J, with 4 bases between. Germline loops: CDR1 MNHEY, CDR2 SVGEGT.

This clonotype was seen at least ten times. The chain has TRBV30 and TRBJ1-2; 7 nucleotides agree with TRBD1. J gave up 8 bases and V 4 bases, and 10 bases lay outside the gene matches. CDR3 length: 13 amino acids. Per germline, CDR1 GTSNPN and CDR2 SVGIG (reference sequence). In nucleotides, the CDR3 is TGTGCCTGGACCCCGACAGGGTCAGGAGGCTACACCTTC. Translation gives CAWTPTGSGGYTF.

This clonotype was seen ten or more times. The DNA for the CDR3 is TGCAGTGCTGTCAAGGCCGGACTCGAGGGGACTGAAGCTTTCTTT. Translated: CSAVKAGLEGTEAFF. The J gene is TRBJ1-1, the V gene TRBV20-1; TRBD1 is a possible D gene (5 bases). CDR1 and CDR2 from the germline V gene are DFQATT and SNEGSKA (reference sequence). Trimming took 5 bases from V and 5 from J, leaving 21 bases between them. CDR3 length: 15 amino acids.

There are many counts of this clonotype. Compared with germline, one end of the junction differs, possibly owing to a read error. The V and J genes are TRBV7-9 and TRBJ2-7; D remains ambiguous. This CDR3 is built from 14 residues. Germline V gene lookup returns CDR1 SEHNR and CDR2 FQNEAQ (reference sequence). The CDR3 reads CASGLGRYSYGQYF. The CDR3 DNA reads as TGTGCCAGCGGTCTTGGCCGATACTCCTACGGGCAGTACTTC.

This clonotype was picked up one time. CDR3 DNA: TGCAGTGCTAGCCGGGACCTCGATCTCCCCCAGCATTTT. Translated, it gives CSASRDLDLPQHF. This sequence joins TRBV20-1 and TRBJ1-5; maybe TRBD1 (5 bases). CDR1 DFQATT and CDR2 SNEGSKA come from the germline V gene (reference sequence). The CDR3 has 13 residues. With 3 bases removed from V and 10 bases from J, the gap between germline ends came to 16 bases.

This clonotype came up a few times. The chain carries TRBV6-1 and TRBJ1-6; D not certain. V was clipped by 4 bases and J by 7 bases, with 11 bases between them. Germline CDR1 and CDR2: MNHNS and SASEGT. The length of the CDR3 is 14 residues. The CDR3 sequence: CASSAGRRNSPLHF. DNA for the CDR3: TGTGCCAGCAGTGCTGGCAGGAGGAATTCACCCCTCCACTTT.

A few counts support this clonotype. The V gene is TRBV6-2 or TRBV6-3, the J gene TRBJ2-2; 8 nucleotides line up with TRBD1. CDR3 length: 16 residues. The V segment lost 6 bases and the J segment 1 base; nucleotides outside the gene matches: 7. CDR1 and CDR2 (germline): MNHEY, SVGEGT. The CDR3 coding sequence is TGTGCCAGCAGGGACGTGGGGACAGGGAACACCGGGGAGCTGTTTTTT. Its translation is CASRDVGTGNTGELFF.

Comment on this clonotype: One junction end disagrees with the germline gene, perhaps due to a read error. CDR3 DNA: TGTGCCAGCAGTGAAGTGTGGACCTCTTATGGCTACGCCTTC. Translation: CASSEVWTSYGYAF. This chain uses TRBV6-1 with TRBJ1-2; no definite D call. The CDR3 length is 14 residues. The germline V gene has CDR1 MNHNS and CDR2 SASEGT.

V and J are TRBV6-2 or TRBV6-3 and TRBJ1-1; no reliable D call. The CDR3 runs to 12 residues. Germline CDR1 reads MNHEY; CDR2 reads SVGEGT. Trimming removed 3 bases at V and 6 bases at J, with 8 bases between. In DNA form, the CDR3 reads TGTGCCAGCAGTTATGGTGGGTCTGAAGCTTTCTTT. Translating gives CASSYGGSEAFF.

The gene calls are TRBV7-8 and TRBJ1-1; D is uncertain. The CDR3 loop spans 15 amino acids. Germline V gene data show CDR1 as SGHVS and CDR2 as FQNEAQ. V lost 0 bases and J lost 4, with 12 bases in between. The CDR3 DNA follows: TGTGCCAGCAGCTTAGCCGTTTGGGGTGTCACTGAAGCTTTCTTT. It is translated as CASSLAVWGVTEAFF.

In this sample, this clonotype turned up many times. This sequence joins TRBV28 and TRBJ2-5; no reliable D call. This CDR3 spans 14 amino acids. Trimming cost V 5 bases and J 5 bases, with 15 bases left between them. The V gene's germline CDR1 is MDHEN and CDR2 SYDVKM. CDR3 DNA: TGTGCCAGCAGTACCGTCCACCTGGGGGAGACCCAGTACTTC. As protein: CASSTVHLGETQYF.

This chain links TRBV6-5 with TRBJ2-7; 8 positions agree with TRBD1. This CDR3 region has 14 residues. Trimming at V came to 0 bases and at J to 5 bases, leaving 3 bases not matched to a gene. CDR1 MNHEY and CDR2 SVGAGI come from the germline V gene. CDR3 protein: CASSYSTGEDEQYF. CDR3 nucleotides: TGTGCCAGCAGTTACTCGACAGGGGAGGACGAGCAGTACTTC.

The chain couples TRBV10-3 to TRBJ1-2; possible D gene TRBD1, 5 bases. The CDR3 is 14 residues long. Trimming pared 0 bases from V and 6 bases from J, leaving 11 bases between. Germline-derived CDR1 and CDR2 are ENHRY and SYGVKD. The CDR3: CAISESWTRDGYTF. CDR3 nucleotide sequence: TGTGCCATCAGTGAGTCTTGGACACGGGATGGCTACACCTTC.

This clonotype was seen many times. The chain joins TRBV11-2 to TRBJ2-7; 8 nucleotides line up with TRBD1. The CDR3 loop spans 12 amino acids. The junction had 2 bases not matched to a gene; V was cut back by 7 bases and J by 3 bases. The V gene's germline CDR1 is SGHAT and CDR2 FQNNGV. CDR3 sequence (DNA): TGTGCCAGCACAGGACAGGGCTACGAGCAGTACTTC. It specifies CASTGQGYEQYF. Full variable domain (outside the CDR3, taken from reference TRBV11-2 and TRBJ2-7): EAGVAQSPRYKIIEKRQSVAFWCNPISGHATLYWYQQILGQGPKLLIQFQNNGVVDDSQLPKDRFSAERLKGVDSTLKIQPAKLEDSAVYLCASTGQGYEQYFGPGTRLTVT.

This sequence joins TRBV12-3 or TRBV12-4 and TRBJ2-5; D gene unclear. V lost 6 bases to trimming and J lost 0 bases, with 20 bases between them. The CDR3 has 17 residues. The CDR3 here is CASSPAPPAGNQETQYF. The CDR3 DNA reads as TGTGCCAGCAGCCCGGCACCGCCCGCAGGAAACCAAGAGACCCAGTACTTC.

This chain links TRBV2 with TRBJ2-2, with 10 bases matching TRBD2. Trimming at V came to 7 bases and at J to 7 bases, leaving 0 bases not matched to a gene. Germline loops: CDR1 SNHLY, CDR2 FYNNEI. The CDR3 covers 12 residues. CDR3 amino acids: CASTSGSGELFF. Here the CDR3 DNA reads TGTGCCAGCACTAGCGGGAGCGGGGAGCTGTTTTTT. Looking up the rest from reference TRBV2 and TRBJ2-2 gives the full variable domain: EPEVTQTPSHQVTQMGQEVILRCVPISNHLYFYWYRQILGQKVEFLVSFYNNEISEKSEIFDDQFSVERPDGSNFTLKIRSTKLEDSAMYFCASTSGSGELFFGEGSRLTVL.

Many counts were recorded for this clonotype. The V call is TRBV28, the J call TRBJ2-5, with unresolved D. Germline loops: CDR1 MDHEN, CDR2 SYDVKM. V lost 2 bases and J lost 4, with 8 bases in between. The CDR3 is 13 amino acids. CDR3 sequence reads: CASSLEIRETQYF. DNA for the CDR3: TGTGCCAGCAGTTTAGAGATCAGAGAGACCCAGTACTTC.

This clonotype was seen at least ten times. The V and J genes are TRBV7-9 and TRBJ2-5; D is undetermined. The CDR3 consists of 14 residues. The germline gives CDR1 SEHNR, CDR2 FQNEAQ (reference sequence). The V end lost 2 bases, the J end lost 5 bases, and 12 bases lay between the germline ends. CDR3 nucleotides: TGTGCCAGCAGCTTACCAGGAAACCCTGAGACCCAGTACTTC. Translated, it gives CASSLPGNPETQYF.

This clonotype was seen ten or more times. The rearrangement links TRBV20-1 to TRBJ2-7; D is unresolved. The V end lost 4 bases, the J end lost 3 bases, and 7 bases lay between the germline ends. The CDR3 has 11 amino acids. Germline V gene sequence: CDR1 DFQATT, CDR2 SNEGSKA (reference sequence). The DNA for the CDR3 is TGCAGTGCTAAACCTAGCTACGAGCAGTACTTC. Translation: CSAKPSYEQYF.

This clonotype occurred many times. The chain is built from TRBV5-6 and TRBJ1-3, with 11 nucleotides matching TRBD1. With V trimmed by 2 bases and J by 2 bases, 9 bases remained unmatched. The CDR3 length is 18 residues. Per germline, CDR1 SGHDT and CDR2 YYEEEE. In DNA form, the CDR3 reads TGTGCCAGCAGCTTTCGTGGGACAGGGGGAGGAACTGGAAACACCATATATTTT. The encoded protein is CASSFRGTGGGTGNTIYF. Full variable domain (remainder filled in from reference TRBV5-6 and TRBJ1-3): DAGVTQSPTHLIKTRGQQVTLRCSPKSGHDTVSWYQQALGQGPQFIFQYYEEEERQRGNFPDRFSGHQFPNYSSELNVNALLLGDSALYLCASSFRGTGGGTGNTIYFGEGSWLTVV.

At least ten counts were recorded for this clonotype. The chain is built from TRBV5-1 and TRBJ1-2; 8 bases agree with TRBD1. The germline gives CDR1 SGHRS, CDR2 YFSETQ. The junction had 6 bases not matched to a gene; V was cut back by 4 bases and J by 4 bases. This CDR3 is built from 14 residues. In DNA form, the CDR3 reads TGCGCCAGCAGCGAGGGACAGGTTGCCTATGGCTACACCTTC. Its protein product is CASSEGQVAYGYTF.

The V call is TRBV10-3, the J call TRBJ1-5, with 8 positions matching TRBD1. Germline V lookup: CDR1 ENHRY, CDR2 SYGVKD. V dropped 4 bases and J dropped 6; count of bases not matched to a gene: 5. There are 14 residues in the CDR3. The CDR3: CAISVPGGGQPQHF. The CDR3 DNA reads TGTGCCATCAGTGTTCCAGGGGGCGGTCAGCCCCAGCATTTT.